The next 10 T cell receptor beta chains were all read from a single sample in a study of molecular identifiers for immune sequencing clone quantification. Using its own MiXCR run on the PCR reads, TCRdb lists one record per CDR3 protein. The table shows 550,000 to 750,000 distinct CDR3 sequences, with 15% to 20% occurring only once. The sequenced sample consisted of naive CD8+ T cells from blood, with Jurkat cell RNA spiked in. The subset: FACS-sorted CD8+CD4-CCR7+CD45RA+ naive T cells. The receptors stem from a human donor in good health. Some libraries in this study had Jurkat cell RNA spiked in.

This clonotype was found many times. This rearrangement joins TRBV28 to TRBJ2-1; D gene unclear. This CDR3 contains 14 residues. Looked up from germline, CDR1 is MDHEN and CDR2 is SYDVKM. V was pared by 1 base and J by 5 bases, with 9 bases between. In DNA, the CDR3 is TGTGCCAGCAGTTTATTGGGCTACAACAATGAGCAGTTCTTC. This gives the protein CASSLLGYNNEQFF.

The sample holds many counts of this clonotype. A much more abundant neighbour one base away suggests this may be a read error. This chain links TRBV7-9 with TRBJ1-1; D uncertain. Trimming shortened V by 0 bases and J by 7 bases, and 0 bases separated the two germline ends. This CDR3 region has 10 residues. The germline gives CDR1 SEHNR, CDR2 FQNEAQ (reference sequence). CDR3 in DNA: TGTGCCAGCAGCTTAGCTGAAGCTTTCTTT. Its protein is CASSLAEAFF.

The CDR3 coding sequence is TGTGCCAGCAGCTTAGAAACCCCTGGGGCTTTCTTT. This codes for CASSLETPGAFF. The chain has TRBV11-2 and TRBJ1-1; D is uncertain. CDR3 size: 12 residues. Trimming cost V 0 bases and J 11 bases, with 10 bases left between them. Germline V gene sequence: CDR1 SGHAT, CDR2 FQNNGV.

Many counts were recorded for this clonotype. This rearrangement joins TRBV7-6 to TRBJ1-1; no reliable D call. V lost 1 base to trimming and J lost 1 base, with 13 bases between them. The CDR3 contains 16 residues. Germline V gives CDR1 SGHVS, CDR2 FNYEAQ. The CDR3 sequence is CASSLVFAERNTEAFF. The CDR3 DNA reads TGTGCCAGCAGCTTAGTGTTCGCAGAACGGAACACTGAAGCTTTCTTT.

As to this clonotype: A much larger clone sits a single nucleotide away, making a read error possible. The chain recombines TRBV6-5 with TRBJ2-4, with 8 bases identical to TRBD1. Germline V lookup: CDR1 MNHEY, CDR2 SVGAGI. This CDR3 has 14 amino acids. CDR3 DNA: TGTGCCAGCAGTCACTCAGAACAGGGGGACATTCAGTACTTC. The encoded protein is CASSHSEQGDIQYF.

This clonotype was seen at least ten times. The CDR3 protein is CSARVISLRESTDTQYF. The DNA for the CDR3 is TGCAGTGCTAGAGTGATATCGCTCAGAGAGAGCACAGATACGCAGTATTTT. The gene calls are TRBV20-1 and TRBJ2-3, with no clear D. Deletions cut 1 base from V and 0 bases from J, with 17 bases between. The CDR3 sequence is 17 residues long. Per germline, CDR1 DFQATT and CDR2 SNEGSKA (reference sequence).

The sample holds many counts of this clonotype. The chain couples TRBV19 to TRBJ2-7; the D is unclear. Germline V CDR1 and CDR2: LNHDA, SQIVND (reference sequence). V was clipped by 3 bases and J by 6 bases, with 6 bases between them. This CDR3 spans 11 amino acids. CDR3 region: CASSMGVEQYF. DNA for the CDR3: TGTGCCAGTAGTATGGGCGTCGAGCAGTACTTC.

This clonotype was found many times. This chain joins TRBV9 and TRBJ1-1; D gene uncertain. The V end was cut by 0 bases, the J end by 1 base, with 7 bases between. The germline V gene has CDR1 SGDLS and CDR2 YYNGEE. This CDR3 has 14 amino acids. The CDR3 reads CASSVAPSNTEAFF. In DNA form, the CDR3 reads TGTGCCAGCAGCGTAGCTCCCTCGAACACTGAAGCTTTCTTT.

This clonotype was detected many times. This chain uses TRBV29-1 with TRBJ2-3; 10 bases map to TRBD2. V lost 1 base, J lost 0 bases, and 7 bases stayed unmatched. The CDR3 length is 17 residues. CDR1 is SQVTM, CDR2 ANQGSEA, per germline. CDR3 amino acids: CSVEGRTSGASTDTQYF. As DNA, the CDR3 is TGCAGCGTTGAAGGTCGGACTAGCGGAGCTAGCACAGATACGCAGTATTTT.

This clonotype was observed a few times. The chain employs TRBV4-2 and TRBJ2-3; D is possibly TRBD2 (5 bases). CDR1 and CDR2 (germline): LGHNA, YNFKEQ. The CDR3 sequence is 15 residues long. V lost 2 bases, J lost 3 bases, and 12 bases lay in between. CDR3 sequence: CASSQLQEVTDTQYF. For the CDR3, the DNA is TGTGCCAGCAGCCAACTTCAGGAGGTGACAGATACGCAGTATTTT.